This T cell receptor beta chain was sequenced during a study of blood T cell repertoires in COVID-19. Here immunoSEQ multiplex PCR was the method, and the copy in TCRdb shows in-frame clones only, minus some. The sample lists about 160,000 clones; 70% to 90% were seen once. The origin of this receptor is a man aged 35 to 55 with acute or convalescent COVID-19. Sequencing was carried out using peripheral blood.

The CDR3 coding sequence is TGCGCCAGCAGCTTAGGGACAGATGCTGGAAACACCATATATTTT. It encodes CASSLGTDAGNTIYF. This chain connects TRBV5-1 to TRBJ1-3; 7 bases fit TRBD1. Germline V lookup: CDR1 SGHRS, CDR2 YFSETQ. The CDR3 extends over 15 amino acids. V shed 2 bases, J shed 2 bases, and the junction held 4 bases outside the gene matches.